This T cell receptor beta chain was sequenced for a study of blood T cell repertoires in COVID-19. This clone has a single count. Per the study methods: Estimation of nucleated cell counts relied on the amplification of reference gene primers. The protocol was immunoSEQ multiplex PCR, while the TCRdb copy is restricted to in-frame clones and leaves out a portion. V, J and clone size are those of that table, while D and trimming were read from the DNA. Among tens of thousands of clones, around four fifths were seen once, and the ten largest hold 12%. V was pared by 5 bases and J by 6 bases, with 7 bases of the junction left unmatched. Germline V gene sequence: CDR1 SGHNT, CDR2 YENEEA. The CDR3 loop spans 15 amino acids.

The chain uses TRBV11-3 and TRBJ2-7; 13 nucleotides match TRBD2. This clonotype originated in a woman in her 70s with active or convalescent COVID-19. What was sequenced was peripheral blood. CDR3 protein: CASSASGTSGAEQYF. The CDR3 DNA sequence: TGTGCCAGCAGCGCTTCCGGGACTAGCGGGGCCGAGCAGTACTTC.